Listed here is a single TCR beta chain. Original methodology: Amplification from reference gene primers served as the basis for estimated nucleated cell counts. Clones were read by immunoSEQ multiplex PCR, and TCRdb kept only the in-frame ones, dropping some. D and trimming come from the DNA, and the V and J calls and clone size come from that table. This sample yields roughly 100,000 clones, of which about 70% are seen a single time; 0.75% to 1% belongs to the top ten. This specimen comes from a study of blood T cell repertoires in COVID-19. The sequence was collected from a human donor with acute or convalescent COVID-19. The donor label of this sample is uncertain. Sequenced sample: peripheral blood.

CDR3 sequence: CASSLYGAGANGYTF. The CDR3 region has the DNA TGTGCCAGCAGCTTATACGGGGCGGGGGCCAATGGCTACACCTTC. This sequence joins TRBV7-9 and TRBJ1-2; D perhaps matches TRBD1 (6 bases). The V and J ends lost 2 bases and 6 bases respectively, with 16 bases between them. The V gene's germline CDR1 is SEHNR and CDR2 FQNEAQ (reference sequence). This CDR3 is 15 amino acids long.